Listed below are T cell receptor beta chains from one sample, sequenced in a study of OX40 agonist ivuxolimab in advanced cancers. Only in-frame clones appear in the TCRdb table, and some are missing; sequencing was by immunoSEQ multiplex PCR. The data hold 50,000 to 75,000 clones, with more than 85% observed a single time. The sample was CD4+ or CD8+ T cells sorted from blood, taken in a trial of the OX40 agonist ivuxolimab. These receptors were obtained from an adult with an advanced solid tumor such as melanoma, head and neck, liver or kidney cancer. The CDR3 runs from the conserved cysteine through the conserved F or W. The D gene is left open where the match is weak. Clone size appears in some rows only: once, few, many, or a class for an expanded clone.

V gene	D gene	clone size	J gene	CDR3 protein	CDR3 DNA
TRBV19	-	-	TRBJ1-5	CAPRPGHLLLNQPQHF	TGTGCCCCTCGCCCGGGACACCTCCTATTAAATCAGCCCCAGCATTTT
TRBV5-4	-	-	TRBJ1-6	CASSLEGSSYNSPLHF	TGTGCCAGCAGCTTGGAGGGTAGCTCCTATAATTCACCCCTCCACTTT
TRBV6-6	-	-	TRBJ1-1	CASTENTEAFF	TGTGCCAGTACAGAGAACACTGAAGCTTTCTTT
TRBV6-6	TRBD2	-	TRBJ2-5	CASSTTSGNQETQYF	TGTGCCAGCAGTACCACTAGCGGGAACCAAGAGACCCAGTACTTC
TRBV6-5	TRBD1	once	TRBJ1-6	CASSYEGTGTNSPLHF	TGTGCCAGCAGTTACGAGGGGACAGGGACTAATTCACCCCTCCACTTT
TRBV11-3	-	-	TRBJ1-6	CASNSLGRGFNSPLHF	TGTGCCAGCAACTCCCTGGGCAGGGGTTTCAATTCACCCCTCCACTTT
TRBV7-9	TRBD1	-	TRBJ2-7	CASSLAVQGASEQYF	TGTGCCAGCAGCTTAGCGGTACAGGGGGCGTCCGAGCAGTACTTC
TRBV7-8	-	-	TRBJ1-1	CASSLALYTEAFF	TGTGCCAGCAGCTTAGCTCTGTACACTGAAGCTTTCTTT
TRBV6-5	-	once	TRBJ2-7	CASSPQGGHEQYF	TGTGCCAGCAGTCCTCAGGGTGGCCACGAGCAGTACTTC
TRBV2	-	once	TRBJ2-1	CASRRETSYNEQFF	TGTGCCAGCAGGAGGGAGACCTCCTACAATGAGCAGTTCTTC
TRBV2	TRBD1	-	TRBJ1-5	CASSLGQLSNQPQHF	TGTGCCAGCAGTTTGGGACAGTTGAGCAATCAGCCCCAGCATTTT
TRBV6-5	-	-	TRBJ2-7	CASSYFGRSYEQYF	TGTGCCAGCAGTTACTTCGGCAGATCCTACGAGCAGTACTTC
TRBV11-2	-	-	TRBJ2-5	CASSLGASPTIGTQYF	TGTGCCAGCAGCTTAGGGGCCAGCCCGACGATTGGTACCCAGTACTTC
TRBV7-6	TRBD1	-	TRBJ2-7	CASSLVPGQGIYEQYF	TGTGCCAGCAGCTTAGTCCCGGGACAGGGGATCTACGAGCAGTACTTC
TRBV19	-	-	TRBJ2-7	CASSPRDGSYEQYF	TGTGCCAGTAGTCCTCGGGACGGTTCCTACGAGCAGTACTTC
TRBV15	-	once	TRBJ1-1	CATSRAGGRDSEAFF	TGTGCCACCAGCAGAGCCGGGGGGCGGGACTCTGAAGCTTTCTTT
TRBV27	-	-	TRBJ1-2	CASSLYREGGYTF	TGTGCCAGCAGTTTGTACAGGGAGGGTGGCTACACCTTC
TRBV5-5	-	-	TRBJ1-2	CASSPGQLSNYGYTF	TGTGCCAGCAGCCCAGGACAGCTTTCTAACTATGGCTACACCTTC
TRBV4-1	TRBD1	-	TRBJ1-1	CASSPGDRGLDEAFF	TGCGCCAGCAGCCCCGGGGACAGGGGGCTTGATGAAGCTTTCTTT
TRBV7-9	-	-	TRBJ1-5	CASSPGVGNQPQHF	TGTGCCAGCAGCCCAGGAGTGGGGAATCAGCCCCAGCATTTT
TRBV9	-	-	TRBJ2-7	CASSQGGYEQYF	TGTGCCAGCAGCCAGGGGGGGTACGAGCAGTACTTC
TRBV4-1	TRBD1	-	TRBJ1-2	CASSQEQGAGYGYTF	TGCGCCAGCAGCCAAGAACAGGGGGCCGGGTATGGCTACACCTTC
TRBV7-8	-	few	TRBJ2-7	CASSLSRDYEQYF	TGTGCCAGCAGCTTGAGTAGGGACTACGAGCAGTACTTC
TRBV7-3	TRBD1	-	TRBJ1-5	CASSRTGGDQPQHF	TGTGCCAGCAGCCGTACAGGGGGCGATCAGCCCCAGCATTTT
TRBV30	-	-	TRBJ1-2	CAWSRGDGYTF	TGTGCCTGGAGTCGCGGGGATGGCTACACCTTC
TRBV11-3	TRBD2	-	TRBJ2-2	CASSLSPTLAGGKYTGELFF	TGTGCCAGCAGCTTATCCCCCACCCTAGCGGGAGGAAAGTACACCGGGGAGCTGTTTTTT
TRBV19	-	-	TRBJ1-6	CASSSPPGRNSPLHF	TGTGCCAGTAGTTCCCCCCCAGGGAGGAATTCACCCCTCCACTTT
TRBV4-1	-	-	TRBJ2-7	CASSQRRAASYEQYF	TGCGCCAGCAGCCAACGCCGGGCAGCGTCCTACGAGCAGTACTTC
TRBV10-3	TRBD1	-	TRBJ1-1	CAISEAGGENTEAFF	TGTGCCATCAGTGAGGCAGGGGGCGAGAACACTGAAGCTTTCTTT
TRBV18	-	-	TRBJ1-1	CASSPLRENTEAFF	TGTGCCAGCTCACCACTTCGGGAGAACACTGAAGCTTTCTTT
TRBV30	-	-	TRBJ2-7	CAWSVRDHEQYF	TGTGCCTGGAGTGTACGAGACCACGAGCAGTACTTC
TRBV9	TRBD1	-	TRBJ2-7	CASSATTGGRYEQYF	TGTGCCAGCAGCGCTACCACAGGGGGCAGGTACGAGCAGTACTTC
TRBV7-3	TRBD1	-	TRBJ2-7	CASSLDRDGNYEQYF	TGTGCCAGCAGCTTGGACAGGGACGGCAACTACGAGCAGTACTTC
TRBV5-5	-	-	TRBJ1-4	CASSLGARDEKLFF	TGTGCCAGCAGCCTGGGGGCGAGGGATGAAAAACTGTTTTTT
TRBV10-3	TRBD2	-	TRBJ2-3	CATWGAGDQLGTDTQYF	TGTGCCACTTGGGGAGCGGGGGACCAACTGGGCACAGATACGCAGTATTTT
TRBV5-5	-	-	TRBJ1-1	CASSLAGGQNTEAFF	TGTGCCAGCAGCTTGGCCGGAGGGCAGAACACTGAAGCTTTCTTT
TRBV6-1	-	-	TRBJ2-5	CASSYFGAETQYF	TGTGCCAGCAGTTATTTCGGGGCAGAGACCCAGTACTTC